This T cell receptor (beta chain) was profiled in a study of technical replicates of blood from four donors. The V and J ends lost 4 bases and 4 bases respectively, with 5 bases between them. This CDR3 contains 12 residues. Germline assignment: CDR1 WSHSY and CDR2 SAAADI. Generated by immunoSEQ multiplex PCR, the TCRdb table keeps only in-frame clones and is missing some. The sample records about 97,000 clones, about 95% being singletons. Specimen: T cells isolated from PBMCs. The TCR was taken from a human donor in good health. J is TRBJ2-1 and V is TRBV10-2; no reliable D call. The CDR3 sequence: CASSGRYNEQFF. CDR3 nucleotides: TGCGCCAGCAGTGGCAGGTACAATGAGCAGTTCTTC.